The clone carrying this T cell receptor beta chain has a count of ten or more. The CDR3 loop spans 15 amino acids. The V and J ends lost 8 bases and 4 bases respectively, with 17 bases between them. Germline CDR1 reads MNHNS; CDR2 reads SASEGT. Time point of the sample: patch test 1, 2 weeks after DPC sensitization. Specified treatment: therapeutic diphenylcyclopropenone sensitization with weekly scalp DPC. These data belong to a study of human T cells and chemical hapten exposure. TCRdb fed the RACE reads into MiXCR, producing one record per CDR3 protein. In the table there are fewer than 500,000 distinct CDR3 sequences, approximately 5.1% of which are singletons.

The V call is TRBV6-1, the J call TRBJ2-2; maybe TRBD2 (6 bases). The source is a woman in her 50s with alopecia areata. Some clones in this sample may be carry-over from other donors' samples. Specimen: whole blood, collected in connection with sensitization to the hapten diphenylcyclopropenone (DPC). DNA of the CDR3: TGTGCCAGCGCCCTGATGTTAGCGGTCACCGGGGAGCTGTTTTTT. Translated, it gives CASALMLAVTGELFF.